Listed below are T cell receptor beta chains from one sample, sequenced in a study of blood T cell repertoires in COVID-19. The protocol was immunoSEQ multiplex PCR, while the TCRdb copy is restricted to in-frame clones and leaves out a portion. The data hold about 320,000 clones, with about nine tenths observed a single time. The sample taken for sequencing was PBMCs or T cells enriched from blood (not recorded which). The receptors shown here come from a man aged 55 to 69 who had recovered from COVID-19. The CDR3 runs from the conserved cysteine through the conserved F or W. Each record gives: J gene, D gene, clone size, V gene, CDR3 DNA, CDR3 protein. A D gene is named only where the DNA matches it firmly. Only some rows state a clone size, as once, few, many or a class for expanded clones.

TRBJ2-2	TRBD1	NA	TRBV27	TGTGCCAGCAGTCCCCGACAGGGGCGGACCGGGGAGCTGTTTTTT	CASSPRQGRTGELFF
TRBJ2-3	TRBD2	NA	TRBV25-1	TGTGCCAGCAGCATTAGCGGGAGGAGCACAGATACGCAGTATTTT	CASSISGRSTDTQYF
TRBJ2-5	TRBD1	NA	TRBV6-2/TRBV6-3	TGTGCCAGCAGTTACCCGGACAGGTACCAAGAGACCCAGTACTTC	CASSYPDRYQETQYF
TRBJ2-7	TRBD2	NA	TRBV15	TGTGCCACCAGCAGAGATCGACTAGCGGGAGCCTACGAGCAGTACTTC	CATSRDRLAGAYEQYF
TRBJ2-7	NA	once	TRBV6-5	TGTGCCAGCCGGGACATAAACTTTAGGGAGCAGTACTTC	CASRDINFREQYF
TRBJ2-2	TRBD2	NA	TRBV7-2	TGTGCCAGCAGCGTCGGAGCGGGACTAGCCGGGGAGCTGTTTTTT	CASSVGAGLAGELFF
TRBJ2-3	TRBD2	NA	TRBV9	TGTGCCAGCAGCACACGACAAGCGGGGGATACGCAGTATTTT	CASSTRQAGDTQYF
TRBJ2-7	NA	once	TRBV5-4	TGTGCCAGCAGCTTGGGCGGGGCCAACTACGAGCAGTACTTC	CASSLGGANYEQYF
TRBJ2-1	TRBD2	NA	TRBV2	TGTGCCAGCAGTCTACCCGGGACTAGCGGGGGTAGCTCCTACAATGAGCAGTTCTTC	CASSLPGTSGGSSYNEQFF
TRBJ2-2	TRBD2	NA	TRBV18	TGTGCCAGCTCACCAGTCCTAGCGGGAGGTTCCCGGGAGCTGTTTTTT	CASSPVLAGGSRELFF
TRBJ2-5	TRBD2	NA	TRBV4-1	TGCGCCAGCAGCCGAAAGCGGGAGGGCCTCAACCAAGAGACCCAGTACTTC	CASSRKREGLNQETQYF
TRBJ2-6	NA	NA	TRBV9	TGTGCCAGCAGCGTATTCTCCGGGACTTCTGGGGCCAACGTCCTGACTTTC	CASSVFSGTSGANVLTF
TRBJ2-4	NA	once	TRBV19	TGTGCCAGTAGCATAGGCCAGCGGACCATTAAAAACATTCAGTACTTC	CASSIGQRTIKNIQYF
TRBJ2-2	NA	NA	TRBV5-1	TGCGCCAGCAGCCGCGACACCAACACCGGGGAGCTGTTTTTT	CASSRDTNTGELFF
TRBJ2-2	NA	NA	TRBV11-2	TGTGCCAGCAGCTTAGTTAGGGGCCCCACCGGGGAGCTGTTTTTT	CASSLVRGPTGELFF
TRBJ1-4	NA	NA	TRBV6-5	TGTGCCAGCAGTTACTCGGCTGAAAAACTGTTTTTT	CASSYSAEKLFF
TRBJ2-5	NA	NA	TRBV5-1	TGCGCCAGCAGCTTGGGGCAGGGAAGGACGGAGACCCAGTACTTC	CASSLGQGRTETQYF
TRBJ2-3	TRBD2	NA	TRBV28	TGTGCCAGCAGTTTTCTAGCGGGTACAGATACGCAGTATTTT	CASSFLAGTDTQYF
TRBJ2-4	NA	NA	TRBV4-2	TGTGCCAGCAGCGGAAGGGGTACCAAAAACATTCAGTACTTC	CASSGRGTKNIQYF